A single sample gave rise to the 26 T cell receptor beta chains below, sequenced in a study of OX40 agonist ivuxolimab in advanced cancers. Clones were sequenced by immunoSEQ multiplex PCR, and TCRdb holds only the in-frame ones, with some missing. The sample lists approximately 61,000 clones; about four fifths were seen once. The source was CD4+ or CD8+ T cells sorted from blood, collected in a trial of the OX40 agonist ivuxolimab. The receptors were sampled from an adult with an advanced solid tumor such as melanoma, head and neck, liver or kidney cancer.

CDR3 sequence (DNA): TGCGCCAGCAGCTTCACAGGTGGCACTGAAGCTTTCTTT. It specifies CASSFTGGTEAFF. The chain has TRBV5-1 and TRBJ1-1; TRBD1 might be the D (5 bases). Trimming removed 2 bases from V and 4 bases from J, with 9 bases in between. CDR1 SGHRS and CDR2 YFSETQ come from the germline V gene. The CDR3 is made up of 13 amino acids.

The chain carries TRBV5-5 and TRBJ2-5; D uncertain. V was trimmed by 0 bases and J by 5 bases, leaving 8 bases between them. Germline V gene lookup returns CDR1 SGHKS and CDR2 YYEKEE (reference sequence). The CDR3 runs 13 residues. CDR3 sequence: CASSLGRMETQYF. For the CDR3, the DNA is TGTGCCAGCAGCTTGGGGCGGATGGAGACCCAGTACTTC.

This rearrangement joins TRBV27 to TRBJ2-5, with 9 bases that match TRBD1. Trimming took 3 bases from V and 5 from J; bases not matched to a gene: 7. Looked up from germline, CDR1 is MNHEY and CDR2 is SMNVEV (reference sequence). The length of the CDR3 is 15 residues. As DNA, the CDR3 is TGTGCCAGCAGTTTCTGGTCGGGACAGGGTGAGACCCAGTACTTC. Translation gives CASSFWSGQGETQYF.

The chain is built from TRBV7-6 and TRBJ1-5; unclear D gene. The V gene lost 6 bases and the J gene lost 9 bases, with 21 bases spanning the gap. Germline V gives CDR1 SGHVS, CDR2 FNYEAQ. CDR3 size: 15 residues. The CDR3 region has the DNA TGTGCCAGCAGTCCGACCGTAGCGGGCGGATCGCCCCAGCATTTT. It encodes CASSPTVAGGSPQHF.

The chain uses TRBV5-4 and TRBJ2-3, with no clear D. Germline V gene lookup returns CDR1 SGHNT and CDR2 YYREEE (reference sequence). Trimming stripped 4 bases from V and 7 bases from J, with 13 bases between. This CDR3 contains 13 residues. The CDR3 DNA reads as TGTGCCAGCAGCCTTGGACCCCCCTATACGCAGTATTTT. Its protein is CASSLGPPYTQYF.

The CDR3 region has the DNA TGTGCCAGCAGCCCAACCCGCGGACAGCTTAACAATGAGCAGTTCTTC. Protein: CASSPTRGQLNNEQFF. The J gene is TRBJ2-1, the V gene TRBV5-8, with a possible D match to TRBD1 (6 bases). Germline V gene sequence: CDR1 SGHTS, CDR2 YDEGEE. The V end was cut by 4 bases, the J end by 5 bases, with 19 bases between. This CDR3 is 16 amino acids long.

In this sample, this clone turned up once. V usage is TRBV12-5 and J usage is TRBJ1-2, with 7 bases aligning to TRBD1. This CDR3 has 11 amino acids. Germline V gives CDR1 LGHNT, CDR2 FRNRAP. Unmatched junction bases numbered 3, after V lost 6 bases and J lost 8 bases. CDR3 bases: TGTGCTAGTGGCCAGACAGGGGGCTACACCTTC. It translates to CASGQTGGYTF.

The CDR3 is CASMTGISSYEQYF. The CDR3 coding sequence is TGTGCCAGCATGACAGGAATAAGCTCCTACGAGCAGTACTTC. The chain employs TRBV6-1 and TRBJ2-7; tentatively, D is TRBD1 (6 bases). Trimming stripped 7 bases from V and 0 bases from J, with 13 bases between. The CDR3 extends over 14 amino acids. Germline V gene data show CDR1 as MNHNS and CDR2 as SASEGT.

CDR3 in amino acids: CASSPLGGRQNIQYF. The CDR3 region has the DNA TGTGCCAGCAGCCCCCTGGGTGGCAGGCAAAACATTCAGTACTTC. This chain uses TRBV9 with TRBJ2-4; D ambiguous. The V end lost 4 bases, the J end lost 5 bases, and 16 bases lay between the germline ends. This CDR3 has 15 residues. Germline assignment: CDR1 SGDLS and CDR2 YYNGEE.

This clone was counted a single time. The V call is TRBV6-5, the J call TRBJ2-2; 9 nucleotides line up with TRBD1. V gave up 2 bases and J gave up 4 bases; unmatched junction bases: 2. From germline, CDR1 is MNHEY and CDR2 SVGAGI. This CDR3 spans 15 amino acids. This CDR3 reads CASSYRDRVTGELFF. The CDR3 DNA sequence: TGTGCCAGCAGTTACCGGGACAGGGTCACCGGGGAGCTGTTTTTT.

This clone was observed a single time. This sequence joins TRBV7-2 and TRBJ1-2; TRBD1 might be the D (5 bases). Germline CDR1 is SGHTA and CDR2 is FQGNSA. CDR3 length: 13 residues. V lost 3 bases to trimming and J lost 1 base, with 6 bases between them. The CDR3 DNA reads as TGTGCCAGCAGCTTTGACAGTAACTATGGCTACACCTTC. The encoded protein is CASSFDSNYGYTF.

The gene calls are TRBV19 and TRBJ2-6; D perhaps matches TRBD2 (5 bases). Per the germline V gene, CDR1 is LNHDA and CDR2 is SQIVND (reference sequence). Deletions cut 8 bases from V and 0 bases from J, with 17 bases between. The CDR3 consists of 17 residues. DNA for the CDR3: TGTGCCAGTTCAGGAGGACTCCTCTTCTCTGGGGCCAACGTCCTGACTTTC. Translating gives CASSGGLLFSGANVLTF.

V is TRBV5-1 and J is TRBJ1-1, with D unresolved. CDR3 length: 16 amino acids. Germline V CDR1 and CDR2: SGHRS, YFSETQ. Trimming cost V 0 bases and J 0 bases, with 12 bases left between them. CDR3 in amino acids: CASSLGAPSMNTEAFF. The DNA of the CDR3 is TGCGCCAGCAGCTTGGGGGCACCTTCTATGAACACTGAAGCTTTCTTT.

V and J are TRBV29-1 and TRBJ1-1; TRBD1 matches at 8 bases. CDR1 is SQVTM, CDR2 ANQGSEA, per germline. The V gene end was trimmed by 6 bases and the J gene end by 4 bases; junction bases not matched to a gene: 7. The CDR3 runs 13 residues. CDR3 DNA: TGCAGCGTCCGACAGGGGATGGCCACTGAAGCTTTCTTT. This encodes CSVRQGMATEAFF.

The genes are TRBV11-3 and TRBJ2-2; TRBD2 matches at 8 bases. Germline lookup yields CDR1 SGHNT and CDR2 YENEEA. This CDR3 comprises 16 residues. V was pared by 5 bases and J by 2 bases, with 7 bases of the junction left unmatched. This chain's CDR3 is CASSRVSGANTGELFF. The CDR3 DNA reads as TGTGCCAGCAGCCGAGTTAGCGGGGCCAACACCGGGGAGCTGTTTTTT. Full variable domain (rest looked up from reference TRBV11-3 and TRBJ2-2): EAGVVQSPRYKIIEKKQPVAFWCNPISGHNTLYWYLQNLGQGPELLIRYENEEAVDDSQLPKDRFSAERLKGVDSTLKIQPAELGDSAVYLCASSRVSGANTGELFFGEGSRLTVL.

This clone was picked up a small number of times. The chain is built from TRBV9 and TRBJ2-1, with TRBD2 matching 7 bases. Trimming cost V 4 bases and J 4 bases; bases outside gene matches: 11. The CDR3 is 16 amino acids. The germline V gene has CDR1 SGDLS and CDR2 YYNGEE. The CDR3 region has the DNA TGTGCCAGCAGCCGAGGCCTAGCGGCGAGTTACAATGAGCAGTTCTTC. Translating it yields CASSRGLAASYNEQFF.

The chain employs TRBV2 and TRBJ2-7; D is uncertain. The CDR3 length is 12 residues. Trimming cost V 6 bases and J 5 bases, with 11 bases left between them. CDR1 and CDR2 (germline): SNHLY, FYNNEI. The CDR3 DNA reads TGTGCCAGCAGGTCAGAGGTCCACGAGCAGTACTTC. This gives the protein CASRSEVHEQYF.

The chain links TRBV28 to TRBJ2-5; 8 bases align to TRBD1. The CDR3 has 17 amino acids. The germline V gene encodes CDR1 MDHEN and CDR2 SYDVKM. J was trimmed by 1 base and V by 5 bases; bases with no gene match: 12. This chain's CDR3 is CASSPYPQGASQETQYF. The DNA for the CDR3 is TGTGCCAGCAGTCCGTACCCTCAGGGGGCGTCCCAAGAGACCCAGTACTTC.

The V call is TRBV5-1, the J call TRBJ1-6; D possibly corresponds to TRBD1 (5 bases). The V end lost 4 bases, the J end lost 7 bases, and 9 bases lay between the germline ends. Germline CDR1 and CDR2: SGHRS and YFSETQ. CDR3 size: 13 residues. The CDR3 DNA reads as TGCGCCAGCAGCCCCTCAGGGAATTCACCCCTCCACTTT. This encodes CASSPSGNSPLHF.

About this clone: Other DNA sequences in the same sample also yield this CDR3. V and J are TRBV18 and TRBJ2-5, with TRBD2 identical over 9 bases. CDR3 length: 15 amino acids. The germline V gene has CDR1 KGHSH and CDR2 LQKENI. V lost 6 bases and J lost 2; bases outside the gene matches: 7. CDR3 nucleotides: TGTGCCAGCTCCCTTAGCGGGGGTCGGCAAGAGACCCAGTACTTC. Its translation: CASSLSGGRQETQYF.

This sequence joins TRBV18 and TRBJ2-2; D possibly corresponds to TRBD1 (5 bases). V was cut by 0 bases and J by 7 bases, with 9 bases left in between. Germline V gene data show CDR1 as KGHSH and CDR2 as LQKENI. CDR3 length: 14 amino acids. This chain's CDR3 is CASSPPGPGGELFF. In DNA, the CDR3 is TGTGCCAGCTCACCACCGGGGCCCGGCGGGGAGCTGTTTTTT.

The chain combines TRBV5-1 with TRBJ1-1; 12 bases line up with TRBD1. The CDR3 has 15 amino acids. Germline V gene sequence: CDR1 SGHRS, CDR2 YFSETQ. V shed 0 bases, J shed 11 bases, and the junction held 8 bases outside the gene matches. Here the CDR3 DNA reads TGCGCCAGCAGCTTGGTGGGACAGGGGGCGGAGGATGCTTTCTTT. This translates into CASSLVGQGAEDAFF.

This clone has only a few counts. The chain recombines TRBV11-2 with TRBJ2-4; maybe TRBD1 (5 bases). With 0 bases removed from V and 4 bases from J, the gap between germline ends came to 16 bases. The germline CDR1 and CDR2 sequences are SGHAT and FQNNGV. The CDR3 is 17 residues long. In DNA, the CDR3 is TGTGCCAGCAGCTTAGATCGTACAGGTAGGTTTAAAAACATTCAGTACTTC. This sequence encodes CASSLDRTGRFKNIQYF.

The rearrangement uses TRBV18 and TRBJ1-2; D is undetermined. Germline V lookup: CDR1 KGHSH, CDR2 LQKENI. The CDR3 is made up of 12 amino acids. Deletions cut 5 bases from V and 1 base from J, with 5 bases between. The CDR3 reads CASSDNNYGYTF. The CDR3 bases are TGTGCCAGCTCAGACAATAACTATGGCTACACCTTC.

On this clone: This could be a read error, since a much larger clone is one nucleotide away. This chain uses TRBV30 with TRBJ1-2; D is ambiguous. CDR1 and CDR2 (germline): GTSNPN, SVGIG (reference sequence). The CDR3 is 11 residues long. The CDR3 DNA is TGTGCCTGGAGTGAAGGCGCTGGCTACATCTTC. This translates into CAWSEGAGYIF.

The chain links TRBV5-6 to TRBJ1-5; D is unresolved. With 2 bases removed from V and 1 base from J, the gap between germline ends came to 10 bases. The CDR3 spans 15 residues. Germline V CDR1 and CDR2: SGHDT, YYEEEE. The CDR3 here is CASSFEDGSNQPQHF. CDR3 in DNA: TGTGCCAGCAGCTTCGAAGATGGAAGCAATCAGCCCCAGCATTTT.